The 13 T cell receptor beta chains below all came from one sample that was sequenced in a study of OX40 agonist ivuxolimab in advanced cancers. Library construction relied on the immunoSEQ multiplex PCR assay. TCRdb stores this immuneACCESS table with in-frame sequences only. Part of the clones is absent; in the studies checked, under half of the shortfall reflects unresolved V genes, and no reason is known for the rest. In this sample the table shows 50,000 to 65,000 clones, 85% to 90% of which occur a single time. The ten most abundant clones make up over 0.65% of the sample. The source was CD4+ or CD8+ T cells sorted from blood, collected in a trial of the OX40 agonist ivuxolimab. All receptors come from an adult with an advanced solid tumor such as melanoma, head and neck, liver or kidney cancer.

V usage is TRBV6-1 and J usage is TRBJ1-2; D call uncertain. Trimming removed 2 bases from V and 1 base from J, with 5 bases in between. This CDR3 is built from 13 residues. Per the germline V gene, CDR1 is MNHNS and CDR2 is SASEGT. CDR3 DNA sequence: TGTGCCAGCAGTGAAAGGGATAACTATGGCTACACCTTC. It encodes CASSERDNYGYTF.

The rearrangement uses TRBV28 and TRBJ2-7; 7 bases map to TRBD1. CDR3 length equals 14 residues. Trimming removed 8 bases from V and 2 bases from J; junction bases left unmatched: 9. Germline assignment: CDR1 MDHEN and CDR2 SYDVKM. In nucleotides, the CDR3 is TGTGCCAGCGGGGCCTACACAGGGGCCTACGAGCAGTACTTC. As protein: CASGAYTGAYEQYF.

CDR3 loop: CASSPELLGISGANVLTF. DNA for the CDR3: TGTGCCAGCTCACCGGAGCTCTTAGGGATCTCTGGGGCCAACGTCCTGACTTTC. The chain combines TRBV18 with TRBJ2-6; D gene unclear. Trimming shortened V by 3 bases and J by 0 bases, and 15 bases separated the two germline ends. There are 18 residues in the CDR3. Germline CDR1 and CDR2: KGHSH and LQKENI. Complete variable domain (other parts from reference TRBV18 and TRBJ2-6): NAGVMQNPRHLVRRRGQEARLRCSPMKGHSHVYWYRQLPEEGLKFMVYLQKENIIDESGMPKERFSAEFPKEGPSILRIQQVVRGDSAAYFCASSPELLGISGANVLTFGAGSRLTVL.

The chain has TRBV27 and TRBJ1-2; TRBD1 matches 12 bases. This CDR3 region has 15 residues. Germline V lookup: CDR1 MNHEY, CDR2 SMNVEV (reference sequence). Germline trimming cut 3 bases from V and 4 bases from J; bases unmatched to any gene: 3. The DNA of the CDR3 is TGTGCCAGCAGTTTGGGGACAGGGGGCTTCTATGGCTACACCTTC. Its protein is CASSLGTGGFYGYTF.

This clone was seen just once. The CDR3 DNA reads TGTGCCAGCAGTGATGCCCAGCGGGTGTCCTACGAGCAGTACTTC. This translates into CASSDAQRVSYEQYF. The chain couples TRBV6-1 to TRBJ2-7, with D possibly TRBD2 on 6 matching bases. V gave up 3 bases and J gave up 1 base, with 13 bases separating them. The CDR3 contains 15 residues. The V gene's germline CDR1 is MNHNS and CDR2 SASEGT.

The chain's CDR3 is CASRLSGSGNTIYF. CDR3 DNA sequence: TGTGCCAGCAGGTTGTCTGGCTCTGGAAACACCATATATTTT. This chain uses TRBV11-2 with TRBJ1-3, with D uncertain. The V end lost 6 bases, the J end lost 0 bases, and 9 bases lay between the germline ends. In germline, CDR1 is SGHAT, CDR2 FQNNGV. The CDR3 has 14 residues. The whole variable domain, filled in from reference TRBV11-2 and TRBJ1-3, reads EAGVAQSPRYKIIEKRQSVAFWCNPISGHATLYWYQQILGQGPKLLIQFQNNGVVDDSQLPKDRFSAERLKGVDSTLKIQPAKLEDSAVYLCASRLSGSGNTIYFGEGSWLTVV.

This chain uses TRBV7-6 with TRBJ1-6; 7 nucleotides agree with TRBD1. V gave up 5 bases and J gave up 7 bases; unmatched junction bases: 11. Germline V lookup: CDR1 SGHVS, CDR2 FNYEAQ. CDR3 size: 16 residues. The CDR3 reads CASSTQYRGPNSPLHF. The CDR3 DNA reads TGTGCCAGCAGCACCCAATACAGGGGACCGAATTCACCCCTCCACTTT. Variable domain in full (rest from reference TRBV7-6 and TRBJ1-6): GAGVSQSPRYKVTKRGQDVALRCDPISGHVSLYWYRQALGQGPEFLTYFNYEAQQDKSGLPNDRFSAERPEGSISTLTIQRTEQRDSAMYRCASSTQYRGPNSPLHFGNGTRLTVT.

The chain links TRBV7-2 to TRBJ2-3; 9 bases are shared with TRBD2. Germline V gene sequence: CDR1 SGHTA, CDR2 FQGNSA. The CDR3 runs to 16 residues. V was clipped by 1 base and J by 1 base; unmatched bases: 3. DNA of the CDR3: TGTGCCAGCAGCTTAGGGGCTAGCGGGGGCACAGATACGCAGTATTTT. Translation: CASSLGASGGTDTQYF.

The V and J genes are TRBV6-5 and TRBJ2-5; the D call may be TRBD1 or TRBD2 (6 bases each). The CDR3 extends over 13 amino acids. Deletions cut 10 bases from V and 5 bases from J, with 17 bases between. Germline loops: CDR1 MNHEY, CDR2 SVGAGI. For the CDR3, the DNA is TGTGCCACCTCCCCCCGGGGGCTCGAGACCCAGTACTTC. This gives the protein CATSPRGLETQYF.

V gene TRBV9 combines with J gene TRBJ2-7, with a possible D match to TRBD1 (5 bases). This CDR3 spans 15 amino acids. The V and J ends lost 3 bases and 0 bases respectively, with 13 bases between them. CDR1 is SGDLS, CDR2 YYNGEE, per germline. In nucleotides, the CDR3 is TGTGCCAGCAGCGGAACAGGACCCAGCTCCTACGAGCAGTACTTC. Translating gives CASSGTGPSSYEQYF.

The CDR3 is CASSYLGGYEQYF. CDR3 nucleotide sequence: TGTGCCAGCAGTTACTTGGGGGGCTACGAGCAGTACTTC. The chain uses TRBV6-6 and TRBJ2-7; D might be TRBD2 (6 bases). Trimming shortened V by 1 base and J by 3 bases, and 7 bases separated the two germline ends. In germline, CDR1 is MNHNY, CDR2 SVGAGI (reference sequence). CDR3 size: 13 residues.

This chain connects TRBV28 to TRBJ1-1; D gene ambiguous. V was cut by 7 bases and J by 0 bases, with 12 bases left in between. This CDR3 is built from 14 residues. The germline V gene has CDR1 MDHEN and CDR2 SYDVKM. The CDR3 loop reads CASNDGVMNTEAFF. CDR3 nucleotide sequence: TGTGCCAGCAACGACGGAGTCATGAACACTGAAGCTTTCTTT.

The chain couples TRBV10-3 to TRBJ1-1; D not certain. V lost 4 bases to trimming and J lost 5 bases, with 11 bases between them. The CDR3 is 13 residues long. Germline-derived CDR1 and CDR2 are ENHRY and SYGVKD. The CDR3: CAISGRVWTEAFF. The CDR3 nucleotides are TGTGCCATCAGTGGTAGGGTTTGGACTGAAGCTTTCTTT.